These 8 T cell receptor beta chains share one sample of origin, sequenced in a study of blood T cell repertoires in COVID-19. Clones were sequenced by immunoSEQ multiplex PCR, and TCRdb holds only the in-frame ones, with some missing. The sample lists over 350,000 clones, roughly 90% occurring once. The material sequenced was PBMCs or T cells enriched from blood (not recorded which). Receptors were obtained from a woman in her thirties with acute COVID-19.

The rearrangement uses TRBV3-1 (or the pseudogene TRBV3-2) and TRBJ1-1; no clear D gene. CDR3 length equals 14 residues. The V end was cut by 0 bases, the J end by 2 bases, with 7 bases between. The V gene's germline CDR1 is LGHDT and CDR2 YNNKEL (reference sequence). Here the CDR3 reads CASSQDVGNTEAFF. In DNA form, the CDR3 reads TGTGCCAGCAGCCAAGATGTCGGTAACACTGAAGCTTTCTTT.

The chain joins TRBV10-3 to TRBJ1-2; TRBD1 aligns across 7 bases. Germline V lookup: CDR1 ENHRY, CDR2 SYGVKD. V lost 6 bases, J lost 0 bases, and 4 bases stayed unmatched. The CDR3 is made up of 14 amino acids. The CDR3 coding sequence is TGTGCCATCAGGCAGGGGGAACCTAACTATGGCTACACCTTC. Encoded protein: CAIRQGEPNYGYTF.

V gene TRBV5-1 combines with J gene TRBJ1-3; 7 bases are shared with TRBD1. The length of the CDR3 is 17 residues. Losses at the gene ends were 7 bases for V and 4 bases for J; bases not matched to a gene: 17. Germline V gene lookup returns CDR1 SGHRS and CDR2 YFSETQ. The CDR3 spells CASALTPGDRAGNTIYF. CDR3 nucleotide sequence: TGCGCCAGCGCCCTAACCCCCGGAGACAGGGCGGGAAACACCATATATTTT.

The chain joins TRBV29-1 to TRBJ1-1; a possible D gene is TRBD1 (5 bases). Germline values: CDR1 SQVTM, CDR2 ANQGSEA. V lost 3 bases and J lost 0, with 14 bases in between. This CDR3 comprises 15 residues. The CDR3 loop reads CSVDGAGDLNTEAFF. DNA of the CDR3: TGCAGCGTTGATGGCGCGGGGGATTTGAACACTGAAGCTTTCTTT. The whole variable domain, remainder taken from reference TRBV29-1 and TRBJ1-1, is SAVISQKPSRDICQRGTSLTIQCQVDSQVTMMFWYRQQPGQSLTLIATANQGSEATYESGFVIDKFPISRPNLTFSTLTVSNMSPEDSSIYLCSVDGAGDLNTEAFFGQGTRLTVV.

The chain has TRBV3-1 (or the pseudogene TRBV3-2) and TRBJ2-1; D might be TRBD1 (5 bases). Germline V gives CDR1 LGHDT, CDR2 YNNKEL (reference sequence). V gave up 2 bases and J gave up 9 bases, with 11 bases separating them. The CDR3 contains 13 residues. The CDR3 here is CASSQLGVGEQFF. The CDR3 DNA reads as TGTGCCAGCAGCCAACTAGGGGTTGGTGAGCAGTTCTTC.

The chain couples TRBV13 to TRBJ2-2; a weak D match, TRBD1 (6 bases). Germline V gene data show CDR1 as PRHDT and CDR2 as FYEKMQ (reference sequence). This CDR3 comprises 16 residues. The germline V and J ends were trimmed by 5 bases and 5 bases, with 18 bases remaining between them. CDR3 bases: TGTGCCAGCAGCCCAAACCCGGGGCAGGGGACCGGGGAGCTGTTTTTT. Its translation: CASSPNPGQGTGELFF. The full variable domain, with the rest looked up from reference TRBV13 and TRBJ2-2, is AAGVIQSPRHLIKEKRETATLKCYPIPRHDTVYWYQQGPGQDPQFLISFYEKMQSDKGSIPDRFSAQQFSDYHSELNMSSLELGDSALYFCASSPNPGQGTGELFFGEGSRLTVL.

The chain combines TRBV2 with TRBJ2-2; D ambiguous. The V end was cut by 7 bases, the J end by 2 bases, with 8 bases between. Germline loops: CDR1 SNHLY, CDR2 FYNNEI. The CDR3 has 13 residues. The CDR3 DNA is TGTGCCAGCACCCTGGGCAACACCGGGGAGCTGTTTTTT. It codes for CASTLGNTGELFF.

The V and J genes are TRBV10-3 and TRBJ1-2; 10 bases line up with TRBD1. The CDR3 has 13 residues. The germline V gene has CDR1 ENHRY and CDR2 SYGVKD. J was trimmed by 8 bases and V by 6 bases; bases with no gene match: 6. The CDR3 nucleotides are TGTGCCATCAGAACCGGGACAGGGGAAGGCTACACCTTC. Translated: CAIRTGTGEGYTF.